These 28 T cell receptor beta chains were all obtained from the same sample, sequenced in a study of cytomegalovirus exposure and HLA in healthy donors (dated by TCRdb to the late 2010s). The library was generated by the immunoSEQ multiplex PCR assay. A mixture of 60 forward primers for TCR Vbeta segments and 13 reverse primers for TCR Jbeta segments was used in the multiplex PCR. This immuneACCESS table, as held by TCRdb, lists in-frame sequences with V and J called but not all clones. Of the missing ones, under half trace to an unresolved V gene in checked studies; the others have no known cause. The sample table shows approximately 150,000 clones, and around 78% are seen once. 0.95% to 1.1% of the sample is taken by the ten largest. The source material was PBMCs. These TCRs come from a woman aged 35 to 49 in good health and CMV-seronegative.

CDR3: CASSPGEGYYGYTF. CDR3 in DNA: TGTGCCAGCAGCCCCGGGGAGGGCTACTATGGCTACACCTTC. V gene TRBV7-8 combines with J gene TRBJ1-2, with unresolved D. Trimming stripped 5 bases from V and 3 bases from J, with 13 bases between. Per germline, CDR1 SGHVS and CDR2 FQNEAQ. The CDR3 length is 14 residues.

The chain joins TRBV15 to TRBJ1-5; 7 bases fit TRBD1. Germline V gene data show CDR1 as LNHNV and CDR2 as YYDKDF (reference sequence). With 0 bases clipped from V and 7 bases from J, the junction kept 9 bases outside the gene matches. The CDR3 extends over 16 amino acids. CDR3 nucleotides: TGTGCCACCAGCAGAGAGGCCCCAGACAGGGACCAGCCCCAGCATTTT. Translated: CATSREAPDRDQPQHF. Full variable domain (rest looked up from reference TRBV15 and TRBJ1-5): DAMVIQNPRYQVTQFGKPVTLSCSQTLNHNVMYWYQQKSSQAPKLLFHYYDKDFNNEADTPDNFQSRRPNTSFCFLDIRSPGLGDTAMYLCATSREAPDRDQPQHFGDGTRLSIL.

The chain couples TRBV28 to TRBJ1-1; 8 nucleotides align to TRBD1. Germline CDR1 MDHEN, CDR2 SYDVKM. This CDR3 has 16 amino acids. J was trimmed by 4 bases and V by 1 base; bases with no gene match: 8. In nucleotides, the CDR3 is TGTGCCAGCAGTTTATTGAGGAGGACAGGGTCCACTGAAGCTTTCTTT. Translation: CASSLLRRTGSTEAFF.

The rearrangement uses TRBV7-9 and TRBJ1-1; 8 positions match TRBD1. Germline CDR1 and CDR2: SEHNR and FQNEAQ (reference sequence). The CDR3 sequence is 15 residues long. Trimming cost V 5 bases and J 1 base; bases outside gene matches: 6. The CDR3 region has the DNA TGTGCCAGCAGCCGTCAGGGGGCGGGGAACACTGAAGCTTTCTTT. Translated, it gives CASSRQGAGNTEAFF. Variable domain in full (rest from reference TRBV7-9 and TRBJ1-1): DTGVSQNPRHKITKRGQNVTFRCDPISEHNRLYWYRQTLGQGPEFLTYFQNEAQLEKSRLLSDRFSAERPKGSFSTLEIQRTEQGDSAMYLCASSRQGAGNTEAFFGQGTRLTVV.

The chain is built from TRBV9 and TRBJ1-6; D uncertain. The CDR3 is 15 amino acids. In germline, CDR1 is SGDLS, CDR2 YYNGEE. V dropped 0 bases and J dropped 8 bases, with 12 bases sitting between them. The CDR3 nucleotides are TGTGCCAGCAGCGTAGACCTAGGCAGTTATTCACCCCTCCACTTT. Amino acid sequence: CASSVDLGSYSPLHF. The full variable domain, with the rest looked up from reference TRBV9 and TRBJ1-6, is DSGVTQTPKHLITATGQRVTLRCSPRSGDLSVYWYQQSLDQGLQFLIQYYNGEERAKGNILERFSAQQFPDLHSELNLSSLELGDSALYFCASSVDLGSYSPLHFGNGTRLTVT.

The V gene is TRBV29-1, the J gene TRBJ2-7, with 7 bases fitting TRBD1. The trim removed 2 bases at V and 1 base at J, leaving 2 bases unmatched. Germline V gene lookup returns CDR1 SQVTM and CDR2 ANQGSEA. This CDR3 is 13 amino acids long. CDR3 protein: CSVETDRSYEQYF. The CDR3 nucleotides read TGCAGCGTTGAAACGGACAGGTCCTACGAGCAGTACTTC.

The rearrangement uses TRBV11-3 and TRBJ2-3; D not certain. Germline V gene data show CDR1 as SGHNT and CDR2 as YENEEA. There are 11 residues in the CDR3. Trimming removed 8 bases at V and 2 bases at J, with 5 bases between. The CDR3 reads CASRFTDTQYF. CDR3 DNA sequence: TGTGCCAGCCGGTTCACAGATACGCAGTATTTT.

The chain carries TRBV5-1 and TRBJ2-5; 7 positions agree with TRBD1. Germline V gives CDR1 SGHRS, CDR2 YFSETQ. The CDR3 extends over 15 amino acids. Trimming removed 6 bases from V and 5 bases from J; junction bases left unmatched: 13. Here the CDR3 DNA reads TGCGCCAGCAAGACAGGGAGTTTATCTTATGAGACCCAGTACTTC. Protein: CASKTGSLSYETQYF.

The chain employs TRBV7-9 and TRBJ2-7; 8 bases are shared with TRBD2. J lost 5 bases, V lost 1 base, and 7 bases had no gene match. Germline V CDR1 and CDR2: SEHNR, FQNEAQ (reference sequence). The CDR3 totals 15 residues. The DNA for the CDR3 is TGTGCCAGCAGCTTAGGACTAGCGTCTACCCACGAGCAGTACTTC. As protein: CASSLGLASTHEQYF.

This chain connects TRBV4-2 to TRBJ2-2, with TRBD2 identical over 12 bases. The CDR3 loop spans 19 amino acids. From germline, CDR1 is LGHNA and CDR2 YNFKEQ. Germline trimming cut 0 bases from V and 7 bases from J; bases unmatched to any gene: 12. Here the CDR3 reads CASSQDRYLAGGPHGELFF. In DNA, the CDR3 is TGTGCCAGCAGCCAAGATAGGTACCTAGCGGGAGGGCCCCACGGGGAGCTGTTTTTT.

The V gene is TRBV7-3, the J gene TRBJ2-3; 8 bases agree with TRBD2. The trim removed 5 bases at V and 3 bases at J, leaving 4 bases unmatched. Looked up from germline, CDR1 is SGHTA and CDR2 is FQGTGA. The length of the CDR3 is 14 residues. The CDR3 loop is CASSRGLETDTQYF. CDR3 in DNA: TGTGCCAGCAGCCGGGGACTAGAGACAGATACGCAGTATTTT.

The chain uses TRBV6-5 and TRBJ2-7, with a possible D match to TRBD1 (6 bases). The germline V gene encodes CDR1 MNHEY and CDR2 SVGAGI. V gave up 4 bases and J gave up 3 bases, with 13 bases separating them. The CDR3 consists of 14 residues. The CDR3 DNA follows: TGTGCCAGCAGTTCCACCACAGGGTTCTACGAGCAGTACTTC. It translates to CASSSTTGFYEQYF.

This clone occurred once. The chain links TRBV19 to TRBJ2-3; 8 bases are shared with TRBD2. V shed 4 bases, J shed 4 bases, and the junction held 7 bases outside the gene matches. CDR3 length: 15 residues. Germline CDR1 reads LNHDA; CDR2 reads SQIVND (reference sequence). The CDR3 here is CASSTLAGSADTQYF. The CDR3 DNA sequence: TGTGCCAGTAGTACCTTAGCGGGGAGCGCAGATACGCAGTATTTT. Drawing the rest from reference TRBV19 and TRBJ2-3, the complete variable domain is DGGITQSPKYLFRKEGQNVTLSCEQNLNHDAMYWYRQDPGQGLRLIYYSQIVNDFQKGDIAEGYSVSREKKESFPLTVTSAQKNPTAFYLCASSTLAGSADTQYFGPGTRLTVL.

The chain carries TRBV6-1 and TRBJ1-1; D gene uncertain. V dropped 10 bases and J dropped 3 bases, with 9 bases sitting between them. The CDR3 totals 11 residues. Germline CDR1 MNHNS, CDR2 SASEGT. The CDR3 spells CATLSYTEAFF. CDR3 bases: TGTGCCACCCTTTCGTACACTGAAGCTTTCTTT.

The V gene is TRBV10-3, the J gene TRBJ2-1; 8 bases are shared with TRBD1. This CDR3 is built from 15 residues. V dropped 6 bases and J dropped 9; count of bases not matched to a gene: 13. The V gene's germline CDR1 is ENHRY and CDR2 SYGVKD. The CDR3 bases are TGTGCCATCAGCGACCGGGACAGGTCATCTAGTGAGCAGTTCTTC. Protein sequence: CAISDRDRSSSEQFF.

V is TRBV19 and J is TRBJ1-2; D is unresolved. The CDR3 runs 15 residues. Trimming stripped 3 bases from V and 9 bases from J, with 20 bases between. The germline CDR1 and CDR2 sequences are LNHDA and SQIVND (reference sequence). The CDR3 is CASSIPGEGVQRYTF. In DNA form, the CDR3 reads TGTGCCAGTAGTATTCCCGGTGAGGGAGTGCAACGCTACACCTTC.

The chain joins TRBV29-1 to TRBJ2-6; D gene uncertain. CDR1 and CDR2 (germline): SQVTM, ANQGSEA. The CDR3 is 16 residues long. Trimming shortened V by 4 bases and J by 0 bases, and 13 bases separated the two germline ends. The CDR3 spells CSVVLVESSGANVLTF. The DNA of the CDR3 is TGCAGCGTTGTGTTGGTAGAAAGCTCTGGGGCCAACGTCCTGACTTTC.

This rearrangement joins TRBV27 to TRBJ2-3; 9 bases are shared with TRBD2. The CDR3 is 15 residues long. The ends lost 4 bases at V and 6 bases at J; junction bases unmatched: 8. Germline CDR1 and CDR2: MNHEY and SMNVEV (reference sequence). The CDR3 reads CASSWASGNQDTQYF. In nucleotides, the CDR3 is TGTGCCAGCAGTTGGGCTAGCGGGAATCAGGATACGCAGTATTTT.

This clone has just a few counts. The chain joins TRBV6-1 to TRBJ1-3; tentative D call: TRBD1 (6 bases). The ends were cut back, 2 bases at V and 0 bases at J, with 14 bases in the middle. This CDR3 comprises 17 residues. The germline V gene encodes CDR1 MNHNS and CDR2 SASEGT. CDR3 amino acids: CASSEQTGRSSGNTIYF. DNA for the CDR3: TGTGCCAGCAGTGAACAGACAGGCCGAAGCTCTGGAAACACCATATATTTT.

This clone was detected a few times. The same CDR3 also results from other DNA sequences found in this sample. The chain is built from TRBV15 and TRBJ2-5; TRBD1 aligns across 11 bases. The CDR3 runs to 15 residues. Germline-derived CDR1 and CDR2 are LNHNV and YYDKDF (reference sequence). With V trimmed by 1 base and J by 4 bases, 2 bases remained unmatched. Here the CDR3 DNA reads TGTGCCACCAGCAGAGGAGGGACAGGGGGAGAGACCCAGTACTTC. Translating it yields CATSRGGTGGETQYF.

The chain carries TRBV19 and TRBJ1-1, with 9 bases identical to TRBD1. Germline V lookup: CDR1 LNHDA, CDR2 SQIVND (reference sequence). J lost 11 bases, V lost 3 bases, and 7 bases had no gene match. The CDR3 consists of 13 residues. CDR3 loop: CASSMGRDREAFF. CDR3 DNA: TGTGCCAGTAGTATGGGTCGGGACAGGGAGGCTTTCTTT. Full variable domain (missing parts from reference TRBV19 and TRBJ1-1): DGGITQSPKYLFRKEGQNVTLSCEQNLNHDAMYWYRQDPGQGLRLIYYSQIVNDFQKGDIAEGYSVSREKKESFPLTVTSAQKNPTAFYLCASSMGRDREAFFGQGTRLTVV.

The CDR3 nucleotides read TGCAGTGCTCCCTATGTTGATGAGCAGTTCTTC. Its translation: CSAPYVDEQFF. The chain uses TRBV20-1 and TRBJ2-1; D is undetermined. This CDR3 is 11 amino acids long. Germline CDR1 reads DFQATT; CDR2 reads SNEGSKA (reference sequence). V lost 5 bases, J lost 8 bases, and 10 bases lay in between.

The genes are TRBV6-1 and TRBJ1-2, with D possibly matching TRBD1 (6 bases). The CDR3 spans 14 residues. Germline CDR1 MNHNS, CDR2 SASEGT. V dropped 1 base and J dropped 5 bases, with 11 bases sitting between them. This chain's CDR3 is CASSEEGTRYGYTF. The CDR3 nucleotides are TGTGCCAGCAGTGAAGAGGGGACAAGGTATGGCTACACCTTC.

The chain employs TRBV5-1 and TRBJ1-4; TRBD1 aligns across 8 bases. The CDR3 is 14 amino acids. J was trimmed by 8 bases and V by 5 bases; bases with no gene match: 8. CDR1 is SGHRS and CDR2 is YFSETQ in the germline V gene. The CDR3 loop is CASSSGQGLEKLFF. CDR3 in DNA: TGCGCCAGCAGTTCCGGACAGGGACTAGAAAAACTGTTTTTT.

This clone showed up just once. V gene TRBV11-3 combines with J gene TRBJ2-1; D is unresolved. V was trimmed by 5 bases and J by 0 bases, leaving 8 bases between them. The CDR3 is made up of 14 amino acids. CDR1 is SGHNT and CDR2 is YENEEA in the germline V gene. CDR3 protein: CASSDKFSYNEQFF. The CDR3 nucleotides read TGTGCCAGCAGCGACAAATTCTCCTACAATGAGCAGTTCTTC.

This chain connects TRBV6-5 to TRBJ1-2; D not certain. Trimming shortened V by 2 bases and J by 5 bases, and 15 bases separated the two germline ends. In germline, CDR1 is MNHEY, CDR2 SVGAGI. CDR3 size: 15 residues. The chain's CDR3 is CASSYRRLGLYGYTF. The CDR3 coding sequence is TGTGCCAGCAGTTACAGAAGACTTGGCCTATATGGCTACACCTTC.

This clone was seen only a few times. At one end, the junction sequence differs from germline, possibly due to a read error. This chain joins TRBV5-1 and TRBJ1-4, with 10 nucleotides matching TRBD1. The CDR3 spans 15 residues. Germline V gene data show CDR1 as SGHRS and CDR2 as YFSETQ. In DNA, the CDR3 is TGCGCCAGCAGCTTGTCGGACAGGGGGAATGAAAAGCTGTTTTTT. Translated: CASSLSDRGNEKLFF.

The CDR3 DNA sequence: TGTGCCAGCAGCTTGGGTAGCGGGAGAGCAGAGACCCAGTACTTC. Translated: CASSLGSGRAETQYF. This chain links TRBV5-4 with TRBJ2-5; 9 nucleotides align to TRBD2. Trimming at V came to 0 bases and at J to 4 bases, leaving 4 bases not matched to a gene. Germline lookup yields CDR1 SGHNT and CDR2 YYREEE (reference sequence). The CDR3 totals 15 residues.